This record concerns one TCR beta chain sequence. Through a sample-barcoded 5' primer and a J-beta primer mix, a second PCR was run for 7 to 11 cycles. TCRdb reprocessed the 5' RACE reads with MiXCR, giving one entry per CDR3 protein. The sample has 1.5 million to 1.9 million distinct CDR3 sequences, about 45% seen once. This specimen belongs to a study of blood T cells in healthy people across ages. CDR3 length: 13 amino acids. The germline CDR1 and CDR2 sequences are SEHNR and FQNEAQ (reference sequence). Trimming took off 5 bases at V and 5 bases at J, with 9 bases between the two ends. The chain is built from TRBV7-9 and TRBJ2-2, with D perhaps TRBD1 (6 bases). The sequence derives from a young woman in good health. The specimen was blood. The CDR3 protein is CASSGQLTGELFF. Written as DNA, the CDR3 is TGTGCCAGCAGCGGACAGTTGACCGGGGAGCTGTTTTTT.